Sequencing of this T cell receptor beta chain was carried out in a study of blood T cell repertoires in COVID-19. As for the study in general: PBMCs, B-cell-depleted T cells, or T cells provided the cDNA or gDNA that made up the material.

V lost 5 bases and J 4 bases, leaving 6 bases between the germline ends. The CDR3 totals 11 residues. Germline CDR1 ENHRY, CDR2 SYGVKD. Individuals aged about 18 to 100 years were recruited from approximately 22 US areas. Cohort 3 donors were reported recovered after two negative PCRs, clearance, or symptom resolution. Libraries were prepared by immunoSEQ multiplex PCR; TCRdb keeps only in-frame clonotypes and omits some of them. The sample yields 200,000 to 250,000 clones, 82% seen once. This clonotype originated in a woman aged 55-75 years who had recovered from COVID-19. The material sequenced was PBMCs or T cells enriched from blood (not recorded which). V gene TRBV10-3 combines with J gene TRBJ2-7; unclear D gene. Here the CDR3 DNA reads TGTGCCATCAGTCAAGAGTACGAGCAGTACTTC. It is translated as CAISQEYEQYF.